A selection of T cell receptor beta chains follows, all from one sample in a study of CXCR3-negative and CXCR3-positive naive CD8 T cells. TCRdb re-called the 5' RACE reads, yielding one record per CDR3 amino acid sequence without DNA. This sample lists 75,000 to 95,000 distinct CDR3 sequences; its ten largest clones have approximately 1.1%. The sequenced sample consisted of naive CXCR3- CD8+ T cells from blood. The origin of the receptors is a human donor in good health. Some clones in this sample may be carry-over from other donors' samples. CDR3s include the opening cysteine and the closing phenylalanine or tryptophan.

TRBJ1-5,16,TRBV6-2/TRBV6-3,CASSRWDVDSNQPQHF
TRBJ1-2,15,TRBV4-3,CASSQDRTGIAGYTF
TRBJ2-7,15,TRBV28,CAGSSVGLGVGEQYF
TRBJ2-3,13,TRBV29-1,CSVAEESTDTQYF
TRBJ2-7,15,TRBV19,CASSLQGDLTYEQYF
TRBJ1-1,14,TRBV5-1,CASSLFAGGVEAFF
TRBJ2-7,12,TRBV20-1,CSARREGYEQYF
TRBJ2-3,17,TRBV20-1,CSAKPLFTSGAADTQYF
TRBJ2-7,13,TRBV19,CASSIVTGAEQYF
TRBJ2-1,15,TRBV20-1,CSARDTREVPHEQFF
TRBJ2-5,15,TRBV12-3/TRBV12-4,CASTPPGLGQETQYF
TRBJ2-7,16,TRBV7-2,CASSLAQGSAPYEQYF
TRBJ1-2,15,TRBV20-1,CSASFRGLGDYGYTF
TRBJ2-7,15,TRBV29-1,CSVEAGAGDVYEQYF
TRBJ2-3,16,TRBV12-3/TRBV12-4,CASSLGERASTDTQYF
TRBJ2-1,14,TRBV5-5,CASSLGWAGGEQFF
TRBJ1-1,12,TRBV29-1,CSVDSVNTEAFF
TRBJ2-7,14,TRBV14,CASSHPRREQEQYF
TRBJ2-1,16,TRBV11-2,CASRGDREEAYNEQFF
TRBJ1-6,14,TRBV7-9,CASSLVGVGSPLHF
TRBJ2-5,16,TRBV5-6,CASSPLLAGDQETQYF
TRBJ2-3,15,TRBV7-9,CASSPLRAVTDTQYF
TRBJ2-7,14,TRBV20-1,CSATISGDSYEQYF
TRBJ1-1,15,TRBV7-9,CASSSGALLNTEAFF
TRBJ2-1,15,TRBV4-3,CASSQERAEYNEQFF
TRBJ1-1,13,TRBV6-5,CASSYSALTEAFF
TRBJ2-5,16,TRBV4-1,CASSQEKGTYQETQYF
TRBJ2-1,11,TRBV28,CASSEDEAAFF
TRBJ2-7,16,TRBV20-1,CSAALPRAPEGNEQYF
TRBJ2-7,12,TRBV12-3/TRBV12-4,CASTAGGYEQYF
TRBJ2-2,13,TRBV29-1,CSVETHQTGELFF
TRBJ2-5,14,TRBV29-1,CSVEVAGEGETQYF
TRBJ2-1,14,TRBV20-1,CSAIRVAESNEQFF
TRBJ2-2,13,TRBV19,CASSIGGTGELFF
TRBJ2-7,13,TRBV13,CASSSTSGYEQYF
TRBJ2-7,12,TRBV7-9,CASSGLMGEQYF
TRBJ2-1,14,TRBV6-5,CASSYWEGNPEQFF
TRBJ2-2,13,TRBV19,CASSIVSSGELFF
TRBJ1-1,14,TRBV29-1,CSVKRGQGGAEAFF
TRBJ1-6,16,TRBV9,CASSAYRASYNSPLHF
TRBJ2-1,14,TRBV5-6,CASSPVSSYNEQFF
TRBJ2-5,15,TRBV20-1,CSARKQDVSLGTQYF
TRBJ1-6,13,TRBV14,CASSHAGFSPLHF
TRBJ2-2,16,TRBV7-9,CASSGGTGKNTGELFF
TRBJ1-1,14,TRBV7-9,CASSLDSLMAEAFF
TRBJ1-4,15,TRBV7-9,CASSSRQDLEEKLFF
TRBJ2-1,14,TRBV5-1,CASSFEYYYNEQFF
TRBJ2-2,19,TRBV11-3,CASSYPSPLRRGITGELFF
TRBJ2-1,13,TRBV20-1,CSARDPGGGEQFF
TRBJ1-1,13,TRBV29-1,CSVERLGGTEAFF
TRBJ2-3,14,TRBV5-6,CARRFQGAPDTQYF
TRBJ2-3,18,TRBV5-4,CASSLGLPSGGSTDTQYF
TRBJ2-2,12,TRBV6-2/TRBV6-3,CASWTRTGELFF
TRBJ2-7,14,TRBV7-9,CASSGTGRGYEQYF
TRBJ1-1,14,TRBV7-3,CASSLGQGNTEAFF
TRBJ2-1,13,TRBV28,CASSLPGANEQFF
TRBJ1-2,15,TRBV5-1,CASTPEGGSDYGYTF
TRBJ2-1,14,TRBV27,CASSYFGGSYEQFF